Detailed here is one T cell receptor beta chain. This clone was observed once. Its antigen remains unidentified. No base quality values were provided; no much bigger clone lies one nucleotide off. Collaborating institutions collected whole blood in K2EDTA tubes following their own protocols. For TCRbeta analysis, collaborators shipped samples in one of three forms: frozen whole blood, isolated PBMCs, or DNA extracted from either of those sample types. The germline V gene (reference sequence) specifies LNHDA as CDR1 and SQIVND as CDR2. The junction shows trimming of 7 bases on V and 6 bases on J, and the gene matches do not reach 3 bases of it. The CDR3 starts with the cysteine, ends with the phenylalanine, and has 14 residues. CDR3 DNA is the only sequence kept; it has 42 bases, read in frame from the first base. The data stem from a study of blood T cell repertoires in COVID-19 (dated by TCRdb to 2020 to 2021). For context, the study as a whole: The collaborator samples originated in the United States, Italy and Spain and spanned the acute and convalescent phases of COVID-19. Where available, HLA class I and class II types were taken from metadata supplied by the sample provider and were not determined by assay-based typing. Subjects who had been exposed to COVID-19, were actively infected with it, or had recovered from it provided the deeply sampled blood TCRbeta repertoires that made up the dataset. A freely available public database, intended as a resource for researchers studying the immune response to SARS-CoV-2, is where the repertoires were released. The sample metadata nearly always contained a de-identified subject ID, COVID-19 status, age in years and sex. The samples were drawn from two sources: the first 160 participants of the ongoing ImmuneRACE study, and 1,000 to 1,500 subjects contributed by 6 global collaborators. The material from the prospective study consisted of cDNA or gDNA derived from T cells, B-cell-depleted T cells, or PBMCs. What the study reported, not specific to this receptor: Clinical and demographic metadata were provided uncurated, with the amount varying by source and participant.

TCRbeta CDR3 regions were amplified from genomic DNA by means of the immunoSEQ Assay, a bias-controlled multiplex PCR. Under the source paper's analysis protocol: The number of nucleated cells in each sample was estimated from the amplification of reference gene primers within the assay. Sequence reads were collapsed and filtered to measure the absolute abundance of every unique TCRbeta CDR3 rearrangement. For each sample, productive Simpson clonality was calculated by taking the square root of Simpson's diversity index across productive rearrangements. Held by TCRdb, this immuneACCESS table contains in-frame sequences only and omits some clones. Under half of the omission traces to an unresolved V gene where checked; the cause of the rest is unknown. That table gives V, J and clone size, and the DNA gave D and trimming. The sample table records tens of thousands of clones; about nine tenths of these occur just once. The ten top clones hold about 22% of the sample.

The chain joins TRBV19 to TRBJ2-2; TRBD2 matches 12 bases in the middle. The sequenced sample was peripheral blood. This clonotype was obtained from a woman between 45 and 60 years old with active or convalescent COVID-19. Read as DNA, the sequence is TGTGCCAGTAAGACTAGCGGGAGCGCCGGGGAGCTGTTTTTT. This sequence encodes CASKTSGSAGELFF.